This T cell receptor beta chain originates from a study of cytomegalovirus exposure and HLA in healthy donors. Study-level results: In a later analysis, a missense DCLRE1C variant was linked to TCR beta V- and J-gene trimming. Based on reports, TCR beta sequences accurately predicted HLA-A and HLA-B alleles for most subjects.

The donors, nominally healthy at sampling, likely had unrecorded immune exposures. As regards this clone: The antigen is undetermined.

V lost 4 bases, J lost 5 bases, and 30 bases lay in between. Germline CDR1 SGDLS, CDR2 YYNGEE. This CDR3 has 19 amino acids. The PCR ran on 60 Vbeta and 13 Jbeta primers. Sequenced by immunoSEQ multiplex PCR; TCRdb stores in-frame clones only, minus some. Among 150,000 to 200,000 clones, about 79% were seen once, and the ten largest hold about 6.4%. This receptor was identified in a man in his forties in good health and CMV-seropositive. Sequencing was done on a sample of PBMCs. The V call is TRBV9, the J call TRBJ2-5, with D possibly matching TRBD2 (6 bases). CDR3 protein: CASSQRLASATPVFETQYF. DNA of the CDR3: TGTGCCAGCAGCCAGCGGTTGGCTAGCGCCACTCCAGTGTTTGAGACCCAGTACTTC.